This TCR beta chain stems from a study of spatial heterogeneity in lung cancer. Study-level results: In tumors, expanded intratumoral alpha and beta TCR counts tracked mutation counts.

Time point in this sample: sample taken at primary tumor resection. Germline V gene sequence: CDR1 SGHRS, CDR2 YFSETQ. This CDR3 contains 13 residues. TCRdb redid the calling of the 5' RACE reads with MiXCR, one entry per CDR3 protein. This sample has some 10,000 distinct CDR3 sequences; 12% occur once, and the top ten carry about 40%. This clonotype was seen at least ten times. The antigen is not known. A much larger clone differs by one base, so this may be a read error. The sequence was obtained from a male donor with early-stage non-small cell lung cancer. The chain combines TRBV5-1 with TRBJ2-1; D not resolved. The material sequenced was lung tumor tissue, taken at surgery. The CDR3 protein is CTSSLEPVNEQFF. The CDR3 nucleotides read TGCACCAGCAGCTTGGAGCCAGTCAATGAGCAGTTCTTC.